These 8 T cell receptor beta chains originate from one sample sequenced in a study of blood T cell repertoires in COVID-19. The table came from immunoSEQ multiplex PCR; TCRdb's copy has only in-frame clones and leaves some out. Here the sample spans a few hundred thousand clones, around 82% being singletons. Sequencing input: peripheral blood. The receptors originated from a human donor with COVID-19, enrolled during active disease. The donor label of this sample is uncertain.

This clone was recorded a few times. This chain joins TRBV21-1 and TRBJ2-7; TRBD2 reflects the table's D call only, with no check against the DNA. TRBV21-1 has pseudogene status. The CDR3 sequence is 18 residues long. CDR3 coding DNA: TGTGCCAGCACCATCTACTTATCGCGGGAGGCGTGGGCCTACGAGCAGTACTTC. This gives the protein CASTIYLSREAWAYEQYF.

This chain connects TRBV11-3 to TRBJ2-7, with 11 bases lining up with TRBD2. The CDR3 is made up of 15 amino acids. With V trimmed by 0 bases and J by 3 bases, 1 base remained unmatched. Germline V gene lookup returns CDR1 SGHNT and CDR2 YENEEA. CDR3 coding DNA: TGTGCCAGCAGCTTAGATGGGACTAGCGGCTACGAGCAGTACTTC. Translating it yields CASSLDGTSGYEQYF.

V is TRBV3-1 (or the pseudogene TRBV3-2) and J is TRBJ1-4; the D gene is possibly TRBD1 (6 bases). This CDR3 is built from 15 residues. Trimming cost V 0 bases and J 6 bases, with 11 bases left between them. The germline CDR1 and CDR2 sequences are LGHDT and YNNKEL (reference sequence). In nucleotides, the CDR3 is TGTGCCAGCAGCCAAGATCGAGGGGGGGATGAAAAACTGTTTTTT. Residues: CASSQDRGGDEKLFF.

The chain joins TRBV11-3 to TRBJ1-1; D is unresolved. Germline V gene sequence: CDR1 SGHNT, CDR2 YENEEA. The CDR3 has 15 amino acids. Trimming removed 1 base at V and 1 base at J, with 10 bases between. The CDR3 bases are TGTGCCAGCAGCTTAGGGGAGGGAACGAACACTGAAGCTTTCTTT. It is translated as CASSLGEGTNTEAFF.

The J gene is TRBJ1-1, the V gene TRBV6-5; no definite D call. V was cut by 0 bases and J by 12 bases, with 14 bases left in between. CDR1 and CDR2 (germline): MNHEY, SVGAGI. The CDR3 sequence is 13 residues long. CDR3 residues: CASSYSRSPATFF. CDR3 nucleotide sequence: TGTGCCAGCAGTTACTCGCGGTCTCCGGCAACTTTCTTT.

The chain employs TRBV18 and TRBJ2-7, with 7 bases identical to TRBD2. The ends lost 2 bases at V and 0 bases at J; junction bases unmatched: 10. The CDR3 runs to 17 residues. The V gene's germline CDR1 is KGHSH and CDR2 LQKENI. The DNA for the CDR3 is TGTGCCAGCTCACCAACCGTCTATGGGGGGGGCTCCTACGAGCAGTACTTC. Translated, it gives CASSPTVYGGGSYEQYF.

This clone appeared once. The rearrangement joins TRBV5-1 to TRBJ2-7; a possible D gene is TRBD1 (5 bases). Germline CDR1 reads SGHRS; CDR2 reads YFSETQ. The V and J ends lost 3 bases and 4 bases respectively, with 14 bases between them. The CDR3 is 14 residues long. The CDR3 bases are TGCGCCAGCAGCTCCGGACAAGGACCTTACGAGCAGTACTTC. Translation: CASSSGQGPYEQYF. The full variable domain, in which reference TRBV5-1 and TRBJ2-7 provide the parts outside the CDR3, is KAGVTQTPRYLIKTRGQQVTLSCSPISGHRSVSWYQQTPGQGLQFLFEYFSETQRNKGNFPGRFSGRQFSNSRSEMNVSTLELGDSALYLCASSSGQGPYEQYFGPGTRLTVT.

This chain connects TRBV19 to TRBJ1-5; TRBD1 might be the D (6 bases). The CDR3 is 15 residues long. CDR1 LNHDA and CDR2 SQIVND come from the germline V gene (reference sequence). Trimming stripped 4 bases from V and 0 bases from J, with 10 bases between. For the CDR3, the DNA is TGTGCCAGTAGTAACTCAGGGGATAGCAATCAGCCCCAGCATTTT. Translating it yields CASSNSGDSNQPQHF.